This T cell receptor beta chain came from a study of post-analysis software for immune sequencing data. The length of the CDR3 is 18 residues. V trimming: 1 base; J trimming: 0 bases; junction bases outside the gene matches: 3. Study-wide results and limits: Diversity measured as normalized Chao1 was significantly lower in multiple sclerosis patients than in controls. There were a handful of TRBV segments more frequent in patients than controls, and TRBV5-6, TRBV5-1 and TRBV20-1 were among them.

Unique molecular identifiers featured in each of the TCR beta cDNA libraries. Roughly 450,000 cDNA molecules were recovered from an input of about 0.9 to 10 million T cells. TCRdb re-derived calls from the PCR reads in MiXCR, one entry per CDR3 protein. The top ten hold about 0.5% of the sample, which has some 690,000 distinct CDR3 sequences, around 27% seen once. This clonotype has only a few counts. The antigen is unknown. This receptor was identified in a girl aged 10-17 years with multiple sclerosis. The specimen was blood. V and J are TRBV12-3 or TRBV12-4 and TRBJ2-4; 13 positions agree with TRBD2. The CDR3 here is CASSLGTSGSIAKNIQYF. CDR3 bases: TGTGCCAGCAGTTTAGGGACTAGCGGGAGTATAGCCAAAAACATTCAGTACTTC.